The rows below give T cell receptor beta chains drawn from one sample of a study of shared clonotypes between healthy human individuals. The assay was immunoSEQ multiplex PCR, and TCRdb's table has in-frame clones only and misses some. The sample has millions of clones; 85% to 95% are singletons. The sample consisted of naive CD4+ T cells sorted from blood. These receptor sequences come from a man younger than 30 in good health. Both conserved end residues are part of each CDR3. The D gene is left open where the match is weak. Clone size, where shown, is once, few, many, or a class for clones that have expanded.

J: TRBJ1-6; V: TRBV19; size: .; D: TRBD1; DNA: TGTGCCACCTGGGCGGGACAGTATAATTCACCCCTCCACTTT; CDR3: CATWAGQYNSPLHF
J: TRBJ1-1; V: TRBV27; size: once; D: TRBD1; DNA: TGTGCCGCTTCAGGAGGGGGCCCGAACACTGAAGCTTTCTTT; CDR3: CAASGGGPNTEAFF
J: TRBJ1-2; V: TRBV7-9; size: .; D: .; DNA: TGTGCCAGCAGCTTCCCAGGGGACTATGGCTACACCTTC; CDR3: CASSFPGDYGYTF
J: TRBJ2-5; V: TRBV18; size: once; D: .; DNA: TGTGCCAGCTCACCATTGGGACATTCGGAGACCCAGTACTTC; CDR3: CASSPLGHSETQYF
J: TRBJ2-4; V: TRBV5-1; size: .; D: TRBD1; DNA: TGCGCCAGCAGCCTAGGACAGGGGGAGGTCAAAAACATTCAGTACTTC; CDR3: CASSLGQGEVKNIQYF
J: TRBJ2-2; V: TRBV25-1; size: .; D: .; DNA: TGTGCCAGCAGTGCGGGGGCATGGGCCGGGGAGCTGTTTTTT; CDR3: CASSAGAWAGELFF
J: TRBJ2-5; V: TRBV19; size: .; D: TRBD2; DNA: TGTGCCAGTAGTGTTTCGACTAGCCGTACCCTAGCGGGGGAGACCCAGTACTTC; CDR3: CASSVSTSRTLAGETQYF
J: TRBJ2-2; V: TRBV19; size: .; D: .; DNA: TGTGCCAGTAGTACACAGTCAGCCGGGGAGCTGTTTTTT; CDR3: CASSTQSAGELFF
J: TRBJ2-2; V: TRBV6-5; size: .; D: .; DNA: TGTGCCAGCAGTTACGGACGAGGCACCGGGGAGCTGTTTTTT; CDR3: CASSYGRGTGELFF
J: TRBJ2-2; V: TRBV5-8; size: .; D: .; DNA: TGTGCCAGCAGCTTGGATGTAGGGGCCGGGGAGCTGTTTTTT; CDR3: CASSLDVGAGELFF
J: TRBJ2-7; V: TRBV5-1; size: .; D: .; DNA: TGCGCCAGCAGCTTGACAGTCTCATTTTTGGAGCAGTACTTC; CDR3: CASSLTVSFLEQYF
J: TRBJ1-3; V: TRBV7-2; size: .; D: .; DNA: TGTGCCAGCAGCTTAGCAGGCGCGAGCTCTGGAAACACCATATATTTT; CDR3: CASSLAGASSGNTIYF
J: TRBJ1-6; V: TRBV6-1; size: .; D: TRBD1; DNA: TGTGCCAGCAGTGCTAGGGGACAGGGAGGTTCCTATAATTCACCCCTCCACTTT; CDR3: CASSARGQGGSYNSPLHF
J: TRBJ1-1; V: TRBV25-1; size: .; D: .; DNA: TGTGCCAGCAGAAGATGGACGGGGGTGAACACTGAAGCTTTCTTT; CDR3: CASRRWTGVNTEAFF
J: TRBJ1-2; V: TRBV19; size: .; D: TRBD1; DNA: TGTGCCAGTAGTCGTCCGGGACAGGGGGCTTCCGGCTACACCTTC; CDR3: CASSRPGQGASGYTF
J: TRBJ1-1; V: TRBV7-8; size: .; D: .; DNA: TGTGCCAGCAGCTCGAAGAATACCGCTTTCTTT; CDR3: CASSSKNTAFF
J: TRBJ2-1; V: TRBV10-3; size: .; D: TRBD2; DNA: TGTGCCATCAGTGAGGGGACTAGCAGTTACAATGAGCAGTTCTTC; CDR3: CAISEGTSSYNEQFF
J: TRBJ1-2; V: TRBV10-3; size: .; D: TRBD1; DNA: TGTGCCATCAGGGGGACAGAGGGCAACTATGGCTACACCTTC; CDR3: CAIRGTEGNYGYTF
J: TRBJ2-3; V: TRBV6-6; size: .; D: TRBD2; DNA: TGTGCCAGCAGTTACGGTAGCGGGGTGAGCACAGATACGCAGTATTTT; CDR3: CASSYGSGVSTDTQYF
J: TRBJ2-5; V: TRBV7-2; size: .; D: TRBD1; DNA: TGTGCCAGCAGCGTCGGACAGGAGAAAGAGACCCAGTACTTC; CDR3: CASSVGQEKETQYF
J: TRBJ2-1; V: TRBV7-2; size: .; D: TRBD1; DNA: TGTGCCAGCAGTCAAGGACAGGGGGCCAACAATGAGCAGTTCTTC; CDR3: CASSQGQGANNEQFF
J: TRBJ1-1; V: TRBV29-1; size: once; D: .; DNA: TGCAGCGTTGAACGCCAGGCGAACACTGAAGCTTTCTTT; CDR3: CSVERQANTEAFF
J: TRBJ2-7; V: TRBV7-2; size: .; D: .; DNA: TGTGCCAGCAGCTTGGGGCCAGGGGGGGACTACGAGCAGTACTTC; CDR3: CASSLGPGGDYEQYF
J: TRBJ2-7; V: TRBV2; size: .; D: .; DNA: TGTGCCAGCAGGGGCTACTACGAGCAGTACTTC; CDR3: CASRGYYEQYF
J: TRBJ2-5; V: TRBV5-4; size: once; D: TRBD2; DNA: TGTGCCAGCGCTCAGAGCGGGAGGGCCCTCCCGTACCAAGAGACCCAGTACTTC; CDR3: CASAQSGRALPYQETQYF
J: TRBJ2-2; V: TRBV9; size: .; D: .; DNA: TGTGCCAGCAGGCCGCGTCCGGACGGGGAGCTGTTTTTT; CDR3: CASRPRPDGELFF
J: TRBJ1-1; V: TRBV4-1; size: .; D: TRBD1; DNA: TGCGCCAGCAGCCAAGCCTGGACAGGGGGATTAAACACTGAAGCTTTCTTT; CDR3: CASSQAWTGGLNTEAFF
J: TRBJ2-1; V: TRBV7-2; size: .; D: TRBD2; DNA: TGTGCCAGCAGCTTAGCTCCGGGACTAGCGGGAGGGCCAAACAATGAGCAGTTCTTC; CDR3: CASSLAPGLAGGPNNEQFF
J: TRBJ2-1; V: TRBV11-2; size: .; D: .; DNA: TGTGCCAGCAGCCCCGGGACAAAGATAGATGAGCAGTTCTTC; CDR3: CASSPGTKIDEQFF
J: TRBJ2-3; V: TRBV27; size: .; D: TRBD2; DNA: TGTGCCAGCCAGCGGGGGGCTTGGCCCGGGACGCAGTATTTT; CDR3: CASQRGAWPGTQYF
J: TRBJ2-3; V: TRBV5-1; size: .; D: .; DNA: TGCGCCAGCAGCTTAAATCTAGCGACAGATACGCAGTATTTT; CDR3: CASSLNLATDTQYF
J: TRBJ1-4; V: TRBV6-6; size: .; D: TRBD1; DNA: TGTGCCAGCAGTTATTCCGACCGGGACAGTATTGAAAAACTGTTTTTT; CDR3: CASSYSDRDSIEKLFF
J: TRBJ1-1; V: TRBV20-1; size: .; D: .; DNA: TGCAGTGCTAGACAATACACTGAAGCTTTCTTT; CDR3: CSARQYTEAFF
J: TRBJ2-3; V: TRBV5-4; size: .; D: .; DNA: TGTGCCAGCAGCTTGGCTAACACAGATACGCAGTATTTT; CDR3: CASSLANTDTQYF
J: TRBJ2-1; V: TRBV28; size: .; D: .; DNA: TGTGCCAGCAGTTTCCCCGGTCGGCAGCTCAATGAGCAGTTCTTC; CDR3: CASSFPGRQLNEQFF
J: TRBJ2-3; V: TRBV2; size: .; D: .; DNA: TGTGCCAGCAGTGAACAGACAGATACGCAGTATTTT; CDR3: CASSEQTDTQYF
J: TRBJ1-2; V: TRBV28; size: .; D: .; DNA: TGTGCCAGCAGTAGCCAGACCTATGGCTACACCTTC; CDR3: CASSSQTYGYTF
J: TRBJ1-5; V: TRBV2; size: few; D: .; DNA: TGTGCCAGCAGTACAAATCAGGGGAGCAATCAGCCCCAGCATTTT; CDR3: CASSTNQGSNQPQHF
J: TRBJ2-7; V: TRBV7-2; size: .; D: .; DNA: TGTGCCAGCAGCTTAGCACAGGGTTACGAGCAGTACTTC; CDR3: CASSLAQGYEQYF
J: TRBJ1-6; V: TRBV10-3; size: .; D: .; DNA: TGTGCCATCAGTGAGTCGGTGGGGGGGGCGCCCGATTCACCCCTCCACTTT; CDR3: CAISESVGGAPDSPLHF
J: TRBJ1-1; V: TRBV19; size: .; D: .; DNA: TGTGCCAGTAGTATGATGAAGGCCGGGAACACTGAAGCTTTCTTT; CDR3: CASSMMKAGNTEAFF
J: TRBJ2-4; V: TRBV28; size: .; D: .; DNA: TGTGCCAGCAGTTTATCGGGTTATTGGGCCTCAGAGTACTTC; CDR3: CASSLSGYWASEYF
J: TRBJ2-2; V: TRBV14; size: .; D: .; DNA: TGTGCCAGCAGCGTTCAGGGGAGGTCCGGGGAGCTGTTTTTT; CDR3: CASSVQGRSGELFF
J: TRBJ1-3; V: TRBV30; size: .; D: .; DNA: TGTGCCTGGAGTCACCCCGGCAGGGCTGGAAACACCATATATTTT; CDR3: CAWSHPGRAGNTIYF
J: TRBJ2-5; V: TRBV7-2; size: .; D: TRBD2; DNA: TGTGCCAGCAGCCTACTAGCGGGAGTTTTTGAGACCCAGTACTTC; CDR3: CASSLLAGVFETQYF
J: TRBJ1-2; V: TRBV6-8; size: .; D: .; DNA: TGTGCCAGCAGCCGGATATTCTATGGCTACACCTTC; CDR3: CASSRIFYGYTF
J: TRBJ1-2; V: TRBV4-3; size: .; D: TRBD1; DNA: TGCGCCAGCAGCCGCTTAGCAGGGGGCTGGGGCTACACCTTC; CDR3: CASSRLAGGWGYTF
J: TRBJ1-2; V: TRBV28; size: .; D: TRBD1; DNA: TGTGCCAGCAGTATACGCGGGACAGGGGGTAACTATGGCTACACCTTC; CDR3: CASSIRGTGGNYGYTF
J: TRBJ1-1; V: TRBV2; size: .; D: TRBD1; DNA: TGTGCCAGCTCCAGGGGGGGCACTGAAGCTTTCTTT; CDR3: CASSRGGTEAFF
J: TRBJ1-2; V: TRBV5-6; size: .; D: .; DNA: TGTGCCAGCAGCTTGGGGCGGGGGCCCGGCTACACCTTC; CDR3: CASSLGRGPGYTF
J: TRBJ2-1; V: TRBV5-4; size: .; D: .; DNA: TGTGCCAGCACCCTTGGTGGGGGGTATGATGAGCAGTTCTTC; CDR3: CASTLGGGYDEQFF